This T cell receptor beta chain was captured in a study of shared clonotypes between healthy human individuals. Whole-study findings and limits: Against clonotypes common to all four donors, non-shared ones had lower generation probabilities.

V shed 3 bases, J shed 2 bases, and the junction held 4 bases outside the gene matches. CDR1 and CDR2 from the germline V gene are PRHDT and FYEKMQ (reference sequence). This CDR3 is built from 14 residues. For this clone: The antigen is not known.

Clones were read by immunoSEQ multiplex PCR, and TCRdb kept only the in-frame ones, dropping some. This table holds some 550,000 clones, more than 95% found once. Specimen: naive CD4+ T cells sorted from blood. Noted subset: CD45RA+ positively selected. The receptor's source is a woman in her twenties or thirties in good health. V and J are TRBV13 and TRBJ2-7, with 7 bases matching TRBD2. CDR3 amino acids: CASSLSGTTYEQYF. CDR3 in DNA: TGTGCCAGCAGCTTGTCAGGGACTACCTACGAGCAGTACTTC. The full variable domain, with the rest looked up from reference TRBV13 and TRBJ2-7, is AAGVIQSPRHLIKEKRETATLKCYPIPRHDTVYWYQQGPGQDPQFLISFYEKMQSDKGSIPDRFSAQQFSDYHSELNMSSLELGDSALYFCASSLSGTTYEQYFGPGTRLTVT.